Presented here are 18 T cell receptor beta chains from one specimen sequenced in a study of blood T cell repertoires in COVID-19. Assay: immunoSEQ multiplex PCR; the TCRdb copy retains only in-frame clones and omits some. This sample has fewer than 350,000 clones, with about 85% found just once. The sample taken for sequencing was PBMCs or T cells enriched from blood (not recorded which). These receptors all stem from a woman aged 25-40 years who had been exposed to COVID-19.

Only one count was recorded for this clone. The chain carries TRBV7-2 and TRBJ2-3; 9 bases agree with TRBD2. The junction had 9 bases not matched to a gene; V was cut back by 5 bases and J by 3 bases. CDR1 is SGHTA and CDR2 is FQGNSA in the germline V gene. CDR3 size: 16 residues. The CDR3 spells CASSPRGGGSTDTQYF. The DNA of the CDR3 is TGTGCCAGCAGCCCGCGGGGGGGTGGGAGTACAGATACGCAGTATTTT.

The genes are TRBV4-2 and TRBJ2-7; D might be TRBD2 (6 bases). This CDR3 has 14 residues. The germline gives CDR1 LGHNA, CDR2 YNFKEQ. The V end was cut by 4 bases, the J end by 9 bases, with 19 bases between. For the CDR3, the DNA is TGTGCCAGCAGCCTTTTAACTAGCACAATGTGGCAGTACTTC. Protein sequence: CASSLLTSTMWQYF.

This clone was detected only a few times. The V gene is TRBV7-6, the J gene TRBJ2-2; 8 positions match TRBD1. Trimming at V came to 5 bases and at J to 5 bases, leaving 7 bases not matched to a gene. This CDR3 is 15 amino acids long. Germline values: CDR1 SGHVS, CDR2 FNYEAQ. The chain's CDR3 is CASSPTGAGTGELFF. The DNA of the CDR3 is TGTGCCAGCAGCCCGACAGGGGCGGGGACCGGGGAGCTGTTTTTT.

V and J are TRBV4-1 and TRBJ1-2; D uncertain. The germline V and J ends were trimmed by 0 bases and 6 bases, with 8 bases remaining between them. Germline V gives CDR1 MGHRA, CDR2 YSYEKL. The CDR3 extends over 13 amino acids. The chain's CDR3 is CASSQDPGNGYTF. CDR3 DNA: TGCGCCAGCAGCCAAGATCCGGGTAATGGCTACACCTTC.

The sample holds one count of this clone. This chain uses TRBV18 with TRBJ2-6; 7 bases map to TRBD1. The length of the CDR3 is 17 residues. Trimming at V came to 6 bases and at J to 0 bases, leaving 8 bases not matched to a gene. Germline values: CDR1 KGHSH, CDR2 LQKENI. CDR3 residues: CASSRDSAISGANVLTF. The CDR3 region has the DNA TGTGCCAGCTCCCGGGACAGTGCAATCTCTGGGGCCAACGTCCTGACTTTC.

As DNA, the CDR3 is TGTGCCAGCAGCCCAAGTAGGGATCGGCAGGGACATCTTTACAATGAGCAGTTCTTC. It specifies CASSPSRDRQGHLYNEQFF. J is TRBJ2-1 and V is TRBV7-9; D might be TRBD1 (6 bases). Germline V CDR1 and CDR2: SEHNR, FQNEAQ (reference sequence). The V gene lost 5 bases and the J gene lost 4 bases, with 27 bases spanning the gap. The CDR3 spans 19 residues.

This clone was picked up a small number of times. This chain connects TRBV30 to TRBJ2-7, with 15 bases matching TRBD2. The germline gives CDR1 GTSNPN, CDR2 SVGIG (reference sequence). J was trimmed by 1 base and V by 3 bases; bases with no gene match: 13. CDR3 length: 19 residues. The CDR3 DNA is TGTGCCTGGAGCGCAGGGTCTCGGACTAGCGGGAGGGTATCCTACGAGCAGTACTTC. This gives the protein CAWSAGSRTSGRVSYEQYF.

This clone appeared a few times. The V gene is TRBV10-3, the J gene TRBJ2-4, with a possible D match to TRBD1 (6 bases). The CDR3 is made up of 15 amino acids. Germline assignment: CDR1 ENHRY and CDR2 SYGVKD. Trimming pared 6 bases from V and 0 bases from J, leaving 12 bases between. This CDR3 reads CAIRFYRAAKNIQYF. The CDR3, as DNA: TGTGCCATCAGGTTTTACAGGGCAGCCAAAAACATTCAGTACTTC.

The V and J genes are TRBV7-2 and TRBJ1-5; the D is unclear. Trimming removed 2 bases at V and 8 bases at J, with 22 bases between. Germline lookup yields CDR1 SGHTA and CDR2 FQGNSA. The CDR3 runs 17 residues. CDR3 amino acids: CASSLRVGRVNEKPQHF. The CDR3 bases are TGTGCCAGCAGCTTACGGGTAGGGAGGGTAAATGAGAAGCCCCAGCATTTT.

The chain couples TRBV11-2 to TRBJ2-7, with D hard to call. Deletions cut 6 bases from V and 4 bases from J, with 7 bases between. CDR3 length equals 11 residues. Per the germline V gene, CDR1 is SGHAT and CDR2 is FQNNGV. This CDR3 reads CASSYLYEQYF. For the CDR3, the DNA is TGTGCCAGCAGTTATCTATACGAGCAGTACTTC.

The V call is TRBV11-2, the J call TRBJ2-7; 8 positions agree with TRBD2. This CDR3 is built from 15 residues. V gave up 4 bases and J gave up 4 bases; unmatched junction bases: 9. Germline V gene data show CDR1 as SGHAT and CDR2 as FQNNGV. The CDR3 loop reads CASSSPGLEIYEQYF. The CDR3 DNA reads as TGTGCCAGCAGCTCCCCGGGACTAGAAATATACGAGCAGTACTTC.

Here the CDR3 reads CASSQAPDRGLDSLYF. The CDR3 region has the DNA TGCGCCAGCAGCCAAGCTCCCGACAGGGGCTTAGATTCGTTGTACTTC. The V gene is TRBV4-1, the J gene TRBJ2-7; 8 bases line up with TRBD1. The J segment lost 12 bases and the V segment lost 1 base, leaving 17 bases of the junction unmatched. CDR1 and CDR2 (germline): MGHRA, YSYEKL. The CDR3 extends over 16 amino acids.

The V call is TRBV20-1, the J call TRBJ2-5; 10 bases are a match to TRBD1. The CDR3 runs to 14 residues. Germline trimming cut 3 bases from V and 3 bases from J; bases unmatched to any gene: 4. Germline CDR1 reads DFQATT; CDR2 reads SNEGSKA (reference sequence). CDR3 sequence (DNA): TGCAGTGCTAGTGCCGGGACAGGGGAAGAGACCCAGTACTTC. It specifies CSASAGTGEETQYF.

The CDR3 nucleotides are TGTGCCAGTAGTATTCGACTAGCGGGGGGGCCGGGAGCCGGGGAGCTGTTTTTT. Amino acid sequence: CASSIRLAGGPGAGELFF. V gene TRBV19 combines with J gene TRBJ2-2; 14 positions agree with TRBD2. Per germline, CDR1 LNHDA and CDR2 SQIVND (reference sequence). This CDR3 spans 18 amino acids. J gave up 6 bases and V 3 bases, and 9 bases lay outside the gene matches. Based on the CDR3 plus reference TRBV19 and TRBJ2-2, the full variable domain is DGGITQSPKYLFRKEGQNVTLSCEQNLNHDAMYWYRQDPGQGLRLIYYSQIVNDFQKGDIAEGYSVSREKKESFPLTVTSAQKNPTAFYLCASSIRLAGGPGAGELFFGEGSRLTVL.

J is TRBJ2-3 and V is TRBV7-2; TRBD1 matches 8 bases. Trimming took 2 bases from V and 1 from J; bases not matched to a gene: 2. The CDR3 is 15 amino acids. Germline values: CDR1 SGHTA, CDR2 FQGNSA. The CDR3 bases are TGTGCCAGCAGCTTAATGGGACAGGGCACAGATACGCAGTATTTT. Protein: CASSLMGQGTDTQYF.

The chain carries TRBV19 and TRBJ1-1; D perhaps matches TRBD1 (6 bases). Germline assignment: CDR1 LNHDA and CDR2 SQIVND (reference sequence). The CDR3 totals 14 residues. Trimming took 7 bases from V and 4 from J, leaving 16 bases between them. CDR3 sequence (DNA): TGTGCCAGTATCCGAGACAGGTTTTCCACTGAAGCTTTCTTT. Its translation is CASIRDRFSTEAFF.

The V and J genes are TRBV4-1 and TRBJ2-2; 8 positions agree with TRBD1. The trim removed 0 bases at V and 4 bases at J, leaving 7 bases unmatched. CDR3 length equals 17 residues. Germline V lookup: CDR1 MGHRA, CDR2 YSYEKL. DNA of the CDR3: TGCGCCAGCAGCCAAGATTTGGGACAGGTAATCACCGGGGAGCTGTTTTTT. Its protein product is CASSQDLGQVITGELFF.

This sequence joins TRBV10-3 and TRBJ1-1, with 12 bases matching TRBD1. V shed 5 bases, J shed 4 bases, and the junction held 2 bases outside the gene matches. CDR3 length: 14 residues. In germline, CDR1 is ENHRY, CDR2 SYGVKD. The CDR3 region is CAISPGQGATEAFF. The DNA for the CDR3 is TGTGCCATCAGTCCGGGACAGGGGGCCACTGAAGCTTTCTTT.